This TCR beta chain comes out of a study of CD8 T cells in Susac syndrome. Random hexamers primed reverse transcription of about 0.45 to 1 ug RNA. An immunoSEQ multiplex PCR amplified TCR beta CDR3 over 54 Vbeta and 13 Jbeta. TCRdb analysed the immunoSEQ multiplex PCR reads with MiXCR anew, one entry per CDR3 protein. The sample lists a few hundred thousand distinct CDR3 sequences, around 85% occurring once. This CDR3 has 18 amino acids. The J segment lost 1 base and the V segment lost 0 bases, leaving 7 bases of the junction unmatched. Germline CDR1 LGHNA, CDR2 YNFKEQ. This TCR was recovered from a human donor with multiple sclerosis. The chain couples TRBV4-2 to TRBJ2-7; 12 bases fit TRBD2. The sample consisted of CD8+ T cells from PBMCs. CDR3 bases: TGTGCCAGCAGCCAAGATCCTAGCGGGAGGGCGGTTTCCTACGAGCAGTACTTC. Its protein product is CASSQDPSGRAVSYEQYF.